This T cell receptor (beta chain) was identified in a study of blood T cell repertoires in COVID-19 (TCRdb year 2020). About the study as a whole: Collaborator samples came from the United States, Italy and Spain and covered acute and convalescent phases of COVID-19. The prospective study material was composed of cDNA or gDNA derived from T cells, B-cell-depleted T cells, or PBMCs. Deeply sampled blood TCRbeta repertoires from subjects exposed to, actively infected with, or recovered from COVID-19 were included in the dataset. The repertoires were released in a freely available public database meant as a resource for research on the immune response to SARS-CoV-2. Samples came from the ongoing ImmuneRACE study (first 160 participants) plus 1,254 subjects from 6 global collaborators. The sample metadata nearly always contained a de-identified subject ID, COVID-19 status, age in years and sex. HLA class I and class II types, where available, came from metadata supplied by the sample provider rather than from assay-based typing.

On this clone itself: Its antigen has not been determined. No base qualities exist here, and no much larger clone lies one base off it.

The research as a whole found: How much clinical and demographic metadata was included differed by source and by participant, and the metadata was provided uncurated.

Collaborating institutions collected whole blood in K2EDTA tubes following their own protocols. For TCRbeta analysis, collaborators shipped samples as frozen whole blood, isolated PBMCs, or DNA extracted from either of those sample types. The CDR3, cysteine through phenylalanine, is 16 amino acids long. Only CDR3 DNA is held: 48 bases, read in frame from base 1. Sequences KGHSH (CDR1) and LQKENI (CDR2) are obtained from the germline V gene. Trimming leaves V shorter by 0 bases and J shorter by 3 bases, with the junction holding 5 bases beyond the gene matches. TCRbeta CDR3 regions were amplified from genomic DNA by means of the immunoSEQ Assay, a bias-controlled multiplex PCR. For the original study's pipeline: Nucleated cell counts per sample were estimated from amplification of reference gene primers within the assay. Sequence reads were collapsed and filtered to measure the absolute abundance of every unique TCRbeta CDR3 rearrangement. For each sample, productive Simpson clonality was calculated by taking the square root of Simpson's diversity index across productive rearrangements. TCRdb re-hosts the immuneACCESS table, in-frame sequences only. Its copies lack some clones; in the studies checked, an unresolved V gene accounts for under half of them, and the cause for the rest is not known. That table is the source of V, J and clone size, and D and trimming were worked out from the DNA. This sample is represented by about 380,000 clones; roughly 90% of them were singletons. 1% to 1.5% of the sample is in the top ten clones.

This receptor was taken from a man aged 35 to 55 with acute or convalescent COVID-19. The chain joins TRBV18 to TRBJ2-1; 7 middle bases align to TRBD1. The specimen sequenced was peripheral blood. The CDR3 protein sequence reads: CASSPPRGRIYNEQFF. The bases read TGTGCCAGCTCACCACCGAGGGGGCGAATCTACAATGAGCAGTTCTTC.